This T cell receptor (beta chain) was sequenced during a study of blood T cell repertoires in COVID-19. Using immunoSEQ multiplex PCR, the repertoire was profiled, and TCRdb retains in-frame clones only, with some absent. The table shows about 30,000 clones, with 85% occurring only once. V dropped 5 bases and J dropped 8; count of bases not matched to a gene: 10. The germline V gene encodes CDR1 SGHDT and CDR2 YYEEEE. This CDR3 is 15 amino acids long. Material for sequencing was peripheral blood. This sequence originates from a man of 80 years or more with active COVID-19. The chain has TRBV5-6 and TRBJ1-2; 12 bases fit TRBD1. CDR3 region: CASRARDRGQGGYTF. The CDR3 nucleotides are TGTGCCAGCAGGGCCCGGGACAGGGGGCAAGGAGGCTACACCTTC.